The subject of this entry is one T cell receptor beta chain. Its antigen is as yet unknown. The germline V gene encodes CDR1 MNHEY and CDR2 SMNVEV (reference sequence). The CDR3 runs to 14 residues. Between the trimmed V and J ends, which lost 8 bases and 3 bases, there was a span of 14 bases. 60 Vbeta and 13 Jbeta primers were used in PCR. Authors' processing steps: Unique TCR beta chains totaled roughly 80 million in a later count, with about 11 million of them shared. The method was immunoSEQ multiplex PCR; TCRdb's version includes in-frame clones alone and lacks a portion of them. V, J and clone size reflect that table, while D and trimming were determined from the DNA. The data contain 200,000 to 250,000 clones, about 80% of them singletons. The data were obtained in a study of cytomegalovirus exposure and HLA in healthy donors. Findings of the study overall: Earlier analysis looked at TCR beta V segments, and most were productive about 87% or about 30% of the time. When analyzed later, a missense DCLRE1C variant was found to be linked to TCR beta V- and J-gene trimming. Reported findings show TCR beta sequences accurately forecast HLA-A and HLA-B alleles in most subjects.

The chain recombines TRBV27 with TRBJ1-5; the D gene is possibly TRBD1 (5 bases). This TCR came from a woman aged 40-49 years in good health and CMV-seronegative. Sequenced sample: PBMCs. CDR3 nucleotides: TGTGCCAGCTCACAAGGGGCGAACAATCAGCCCCAGCATTTT. Its translation: CASSQGANNQPQHF.